These T cell receptor beta chains were read from a single sample in a study of T cell changes during pregnancy in multiple sclerosis. Libraries were prepared by immunoSEQ multiplex PCR; TCRdb keeps only in-frame clonotypes and omits some of them. The profile covers more than 55,000 clones, with 91% appearing a single time and 2% to 2.5% taken by the ten largest. The material was peripheral blood, obtained in the third trimester of pregnancy. The receptor source for this set is a female donor in good health, enrolled as a control in a pregnancy study. CDR3s include the opening cysteine and the closing phenylalanine or tryptophan. A D gene is named only where the DNA matches it firmly. Size is omitted from some rows. Given values are once, few, many or a class for expanded clones.

cdr3_length: 17
clone_size: NA
v_call: TRBV5-1
d_call: TRBD1
j_call: TRBJ1-2
cdr3_aa: CASSSYPDRGPNYGYTF
cdr3_nt: TGCGCCAGCAGCTCCTACCCTGACAGGGGCCCAAACTATGGCTACACCTTC

cdr3_length: 16
clone_size: NA
v_call: TRBV4-2
d_call: TRBD2
j_call: TRBJ2-1
cdr3_aa: CASSQEGTSGYNEQFF
cdr3_nt: TGTGCCAGCAGCCAAGAAGGGACTAGCGGATACAATGAGCAGTTCTTC

cdr3_length: 16
clone_size: NA
v_call: TRBV27
d_call: TRBD1
j_call: TRBJ1-1
cdr3_aa: CASSPHRGRKNTEAFF
cdr3_nt: TGTGCCAGCAGCCCCCACAGGGGACGGAAGAACACTGAAGCTTTCTTT

cdr3_length: 16
clone_size: NA
v_call: TRBV5-4
d_call: TRBD2
j_call: TRBJ2-7
cdr3_aa: CASSLALAGGQNEQYF
cdr3_nt: TGTGCCAGCAGCTTGGCACTAGCGGGAGGCCAGAACGAGCAGTACTTC

cdr3_length: 16
clone_size: NA
v_call: TRBV5-1
d_call: NA
j_call: TRBJ1-1
cdr3_aa: CASSVDPSGPGQEAFF
cdr3_nt: TGCGCCAGCAGCGTAGATCCCTCAGGGCCTGGACAAGAAGCTTTCTTT

cdr3_length: 13
clone_size: NA
v_call: TRBV7-2
d_call: NA
j_call: TRBJ2-1
cdr3_aa: CASNQTPNNEQFF
cdr3_nt: TGTGCCAGCAACCAGACACCGAACAATGAGCAGTTCTTC

cdr3_length: 14
clone_size: NA
v_call: TRBV9
d_call: TRBD1
j_call: TRBJ2-3
cdr3_aa: CASSVGTGGDTQYF
cdr3_nt: TGTGCCAGCAGCGTAGGGACAGGGGGAGATACGCAGTATTTT

cdr3_length: 15
clone_size: once
v_call: TRBV7-9
d_call: TRBD2
j_call: TRBJ2-2
cdr3_aa: CASSPSGRGSGELFF
cdr3_nt: TGTGCCAGCAGCCCTAGCGGGAGAGGGTCCGGGGAGCTGTTTTTT

cdr3_length: 15
clone_size: NA
v_call: TRBV7-8
d_call: TRBD1
j_call: TRBJ2-7
cdr3_aa: CASSFPGTGGDEQYF
cdr3_nt: TGTGCCAGCAGCTTCCCCGGGACAGGGGGCGACGAGCAGTACTTC

cdr3_length: 14
clone_size: NA
v_call: TRBV19
d_call: NA
j_call: TRBJ1-5
cdr3_aa: CASTPLTAGQPQHF
cdr3_nt: TGTGCCAGTACCCCATTGACGGCGGGTCAGCCCCAGCATTTT

cdr3_length: 14
clone_size: NA
v_call: TRBV19
d_call: TRBD2
j_call: TRBJ2-7
cdr3_aa: CASSIISGNSEQYF
cdr3_nt: TGTGCCAGTAGTATAATTAGCGGGAACTCCGAGCAGTACTTC

cdr3_length: 16
clone_size: NA
v_call: TRBV5-1
d_call: NA
j_call: TRBJ1-2
cdr3_aa: CASSLRGGSSNYGYTF
cdr3_nt: TGCGCCAGCAGCTTGAGGGGGGGTTCCTCTAACTATGGCTACACCTTC

cdr3_length: 14
clone_size: NA
v_call: TRBV9
d_call: TRBD2
j_call: TRBJ2-3
cdr3_aa: CASSEAGSTDTQYF
cdr3_nt: TGTGCCAGCAGCGAAGCGGGAAGCACAGATACGCAGTATTTT

cdr3_length: 15
clone_size: NA
v_call: TRBV13
d_call: TRBD1
j_call: TRBJ2-7
cdr3_aa: CASNPLDREAYEQYF
cdr3_nt: TGTGCCAGCAACCCATTGGACAGGGAGGCCTACGAGCAGTACTTC

cdr3_length: 15
clone_size: once
v_call: TRBV11-2
d_call: NA
j_call: TRBJ1-2
cdr3_aa: CASSPRQSSNYGYTF
cdr3_nt: TGTGCCAGCAGCCCCCGACAGAGCTCTAACTATGGCTACACCTTC

cdr3_length: 14
clone_size: NA
v_call: TRBV6-5
d_call: TRBD2
j_call: TRBJ2-7
cdr3_aa: CASSLLAGSYEQYF
cdr3_nt: TGTGCCAGCAGTCTCCTAGCGGGGTCCTACGAGCAGTACTTC

cdr3_length: 17
clone_size: once
v_call: TRBV19
d_call: NA
j_call: TRBJ2-4
cdr3_aa: CASSIMGGALAKNIQYF
cdr3_nt: TGTGCCAGTAGTATAATGGGCGGGGCACTAGCCAAAAACATTCAGTACTTC

cdr3_length: 15
clone_size: NA
v_call: TRBV6-4
d_call: TRBD1
j_call: TRBJ2-4
cdr3_aa: CASSAEATGSNIQYF
cdr3_nt: TGTGCCAGCAGTGCCGAGGCGACAGGGTCAAACATTCAGTACTTC

cdr3_length: 14
clone_size: once
v_call: TRBV6-4
d_call: NA
j_call: TRBJ2-1
cdr3_aa: CASSDDGLRNEQFF
cdr3_nt: TGTGCCAGCAGTGACGATGGATTGAGGAATGAGCAGTTCTTC

cdr3_length: 13
clone_size: NA
v_call: TRBV7-9
d_call: NA
j_call: TRBJ2-1
cdr3_aa: CASSFLGADEQFF
cdr3_nt: TGTGCCAGCAGCTTTTTGGGGGCCGATGAGCAGTTCTTC

cdr3_length: 16
clone_size: NA
v_call: TRBV19
d_call: TRBD2
j_call: TRBJ2-2
cdr3_aa: CASSIGLAGAYGELFF
cdr3_nt: TGTGCCAGTAGTATAGGACTAGCGGGGGCCTACGGGGAGCTGTTTTTT

cdr3_length: 16
clone_size: NA
v_call: TRBV5-4
d_call: NA
j_call: TRBJ1-2
cdr3_aa: CASSSLLLTGNYGYTF
cdr3_nt: TGTGCCAGCAGCTCTCTTCTTTTGACAGGCAACTATGGCTACACCTTC

cdr3_length: 14
clone_size: NA
v_call: TRBV6-6
d_call: TRBD1
j_call: TRBJ2-1
cdr3_aa: CASTQTGGLNEQFF
cdr3_nt: TGTGCCAGCACCCAGACAGGGGGGCTCAATGAGCAGTTCTTC

cdr3_length: 10
clone_size: NA
v_call: TRBV19
d_call: NA
j_call: TRBJ1-2
cdr3_aa: CASSRGGYTF
cdr3_nt: TGTGCCAGTAGTAGAGGGGGCTACACCTTC

cdr3_length: 13
clone_size: NA
v_call: TRBV5-4
d_call: NA
j_call: TRBJ2-7
cdr3_aa: CASSFGSSYEQYF
cdr3_nt: TGTGCCAGCAGCTTTGGGAGCTCCTACGAGCAGTACTTC

cdr3_length: 15
clone_size: NA
v_call: TRBV6-6
d_call: TRBD1
j_call: TRBJ1-1
cdr3_aa: CASINGAGGNTEAFF
cdr3_nt: TGTGCCAGCATTAACGGCGCAGGGGGCAACACTGAAGCTTTCTTT

cdr3_length: 15
clone_size: NA
v_call: TRBV9
d_call: NA
j_call: TRBJ2-5
cdr3_aa: CASSVEGYPGETQYF
cdr3_nt: TGTGCCAGCAGCGTAGAGGGCTACCCGGGGGAGACCCAGTACTTC

cdr3_length: 15
clone_size: NA
v_call: TRBV5-1
d_call: TRBD1
j_call: TRBJ1-2
cdr3_aa: CASSLVTGGTVGYTF
cdr3_nt: TGCGCCAGCAGCTTAGTTACAGGGGGTACCGTGGGCTACACCTTC

cdr3_length: 13
clone_size: NA
v_call: TRBV29-1
d_call: NA
j_call: TRBJ1-2
cdr3_aa: CSVAPRYSYGYTF
cdr3_nt: TGCAGCGTTGCTCCCCGTTACAGCTATGGCTACACCTTC

cdr3_length: 12
clone_size: NA
v_call: TRBV11-2
d_call: NA
j_call: TRBJ2-5
cdr3_aa: CACGLNQETQYF
cdr3_nt: TGTGCCTGCGGTCTAAATCAAGAGACCCAGTACTTC

cdr3_length: 12
clone_size: NA
v_call: TRBV6-5
d_call: NA
j_call: TRBJ1-5
cdr3_aa: CASSYPGGAQHF
cdr3_nt: TGTGCCAGCAGTTACCCGGGGGGAGCCCAGCATTTT

cdr3_length: 19
clone_size: NA
v_call: TRBV30
d_call: TRBD2
j_call: TRBJ2-6
cdr3_aa: CAWNREGRALFAGANVLTF
cdr3_nt: TGTGCCTGGAATAGGGAGGGGAGGGCGCTCTTCGCTGGGGCCAACGTCCTGACTTTC

cdr3_length: 13
clone_size: NA
v_call: TRBV9
d_call: NA
j_call: TRBJ2-7
cdr3_aa: CASSTSGGYEQYF
cdr3_nt: TGTGCCAGCAGCACCTCGGGTGGTTACGAGCAGTACTTC

cdr3_length: 14
clone_size: NA
v_call: TRBV28
d_call: TRBD1
j_call: TRBJ1-5
cdr3_aa: CASTTGQGNQPQHF
cdr3_nt: TGTGCCAGCACCACGGGACAGGGTAATCAGCCCCAGCATTTT

cdr3_length: 16
clone_size: NA
v_call: TRBV27
d_call: TRBD2
j_call: TRBJ2-1
cdr3_aa: CASSRSSGRAGNEQFF
cdr3_nt: TGTGCCAGCAGTAGAAGTAGCGGGAGGGCCGGGAATGAGCAGTTCTTC

cdr3_length: 14
clone_size: NA
v_call: TRBV6-1
d_call: TRBD2
j_call: TRBJ2-3
cdr3_aa: CASRSGGVPDTQYF
cdr3_nt: TGTGCCAGCAGGAGCGGGGGGGTCCCAGATACGCAGTATTTT

cdr3_length: 13
clone_size: NA
v_call: TRBV5-1
d_call: TRBD1
j_call: TRBJ1-2
cdr3_aa: CASSPGTGYGYTF
cdr3_nt: TGCGCCAGCAGTCCCGGGACAGGTTATGGCTACACCTTC

cdr3_length: 16
clone_size: NA
v_call: TRBV7-9
d_call: NA
j_call: TRBJ2-2
cdr3_aa: CASSLTARALAGELFF
cdr3_nt: TGTGCCAGCAGCTTAACGGCGCGGGCCCTGGCCGGGGAGCTGTTTTTT

cdr3_length: 14
clone_size: NA
v_call: TRBV5-1
d_call: NA
j_call: TRBJ2-3
cdr3_aa: CASSLEGGTDTQYF
cdr3_nt: TGCGCCAGCAGCTTGGAGGGGGGCACAGATACGCAGTATTTT

cdr3_length: 14
clone_size: NA
v_call: TRBV27
d_call: NA
j_call: TRBJ2-1
cdr3_aa: CASSKLVLGNEQFF
cdr3_nt: TGTGCCAGCAGTAAACTAGTATTGGGGAATGAGCAGTTCTTC

cdr3_length: 16
clone_size: NA
v_call: TRBV11-2
d_call: TRBD1
j_call: TRBJ2-7
cdr3_aa: CASSPRPRTGLYEQYF
cdr3_nt: TGTGCCAGCAGTCCCAGGCCACGGACAGGCCTCTACGAGCAGTACTTC

cdr3_length: 13
clone_size: NA
v_call: TRBV6-1
d_call: TRBD2
j_call: TRBJ2-1
cdr3_aa: CASRTSGSNEQFF
cdr3_nt: TGTGCCAGCAGGACTAGCGGGAGTAATGAGCAGTTCTTC

cdr3_length: 13
clone_size: NA
v_call: TRBV2
d_call: NA
j_call: TRBJ2-5
cdr3_aa: CASRSGPQETQYF
cdr3_nt: TGTGCCAGCAGGAGCGGGCCGCAAGAGACCCAGTACTTC